What follows describes a single T cell receptor beta chain. Its antigen is currently not known. No much larger clone exists at a distance of one base, and base qualities are not known. Single viable CD3+CD4+CD8-CD45RO+ cells were sorted as memory CD4+ T cells on a FACSAria II. To determine CMV serostatus, a Roche Elecsys assay was used that detects serum IgG against CMV pp150, pp28, p38 and p52. After the samples were thawed, total CD4+ T cells were enriched through positive selection using CD4 magnetic microbeads. The samples came from a separate study whose specific focus was interrogating the CD4+ T cell memory repertoire. Peripheral blood mononuclear cells were isolated and cryopreserved according to standard operating procedures, and serum was kept at -80 degrees C. The staining used CD3-PerCP (BW264/56), CD4-APC (RPA-T4), CD45RO-PE (UCHT1) and CD8-Pacific Orange (3B5) antibodies, and Sytox blue was used to exclude non-viable cells.

The sample originates from a study of memory CD4+ T cells and cytomegalovirus serostatus (dated by TCRdb to the late 2010s). A note on the overall study: The cohort included approximately 35 healthy adults from Belgium, of whom 9 were CMV seropositive and roughly 24 were CMV seronegative. The study sequenced CD4+ memory TCRbeta repertoires of a Belgian cohort with known cytomegalovirus serostatus to replicate a published TCR-based CMV serostatus classifier.

The V end loses 3 bases and the J end loses 14 bases, and a stretch of 17 bases separates them. The cysteine opens and the phenylalanine closes a CDR3 of 13 amino acids. The read is trimmed to its CDR3 DNA, 39 bases read in frame from base 1. In the germline V gene, CDR1 corresponds to SGHAT and CDR2 to FQNNGV. Genomic DNA was extracted from sorted cells with the Quick-DNA Microprep Kit. Amplification of TCRbeta DNA was done with the immunoSEQ hsTCRbeta kit, following the protocol from the manufacturer. An Illumina MiSeq instrument was used to sequence the TCRbeta libraries. Processing in the source paper ran as follows. Once out-of-frame sequences had been removed, a few million distinct TCRbeta sequences were left, which works out to an average of roughly 72,000 per individual. Each individual was scored according to the count of fewer than 200 previously reported CMV-associated TCRbeta sequences and the total productive distinct TCRbeta count. A beta-binomial model was reimplemented in Python, and scikit-learn random forests with default parameters were trained on data from the US cohort. Classifier performance on the Belgian cohort was reported as the median AUC with percentile confidence intervals calculated over 10,000 bootstrap iterations. Held by TCRdb, this immuneACCESS table contains in-frame sequences only and omits some clones. Under half of the omission traces to an unresolved V gene where checked; the cause of the rest is unknown. D and trimming come from the DNA, and the V and J calls and clone size come from that table. The sample contains over 25,000 clones, about 76% of them found a single time. Approximately 0.97% of the sample is held by the ten biggest clonotypes.

Study-level results and caveats: Only CD4+CD45RO+ memory cells were sequenced, unlike the original study, which covered naive and memory CD4+ and CD8+ populations. The results were interpreted as suggesting that the CMV-associated TCR signature is largely present in the CD4+ memory repertoire. The original-framework classifier achieved a median bootstrapped AUC of approximately 0.94 with a 95% CI of 0.76-1.00 on the Belgian cohort. For CMV serostatus prediction, a median bootstrapped AUC of approximately 0.95 was reached with the original framework, and a median bootstrapped AUC of about 0.89 was reached with a US-trained random forest. Of 164 previously reported CMV-associated TCRbeta sequences, about 72 appeared in the CD4+ memory repertoires, each in one to five individuals.

The V and J genes are TRBV11-2 and TRBJ2-4; 6 matching bases give a weak D call of TRBD1. The receptor comes from an adult in good health and CMV-seronegative. The sequenced material came from memory CD4+ T cells from blood. The sequence in DNA is TGTGCCAGCAGCTTCGGACCACAGGGAAAAAAGTACTTC. This is translated as CASSFGPQGKKYF.